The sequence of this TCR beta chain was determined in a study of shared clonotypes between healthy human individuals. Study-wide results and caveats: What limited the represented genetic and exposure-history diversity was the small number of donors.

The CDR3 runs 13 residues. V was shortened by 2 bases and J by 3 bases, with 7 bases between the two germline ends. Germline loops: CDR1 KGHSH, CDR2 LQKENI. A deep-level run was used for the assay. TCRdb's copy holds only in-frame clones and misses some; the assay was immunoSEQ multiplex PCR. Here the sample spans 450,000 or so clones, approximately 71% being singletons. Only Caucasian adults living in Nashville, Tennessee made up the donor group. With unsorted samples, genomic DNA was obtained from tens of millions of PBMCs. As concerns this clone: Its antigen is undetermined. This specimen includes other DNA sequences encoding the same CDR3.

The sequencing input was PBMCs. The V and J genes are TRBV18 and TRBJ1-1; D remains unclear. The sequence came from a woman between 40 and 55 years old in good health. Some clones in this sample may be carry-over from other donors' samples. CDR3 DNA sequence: TGTGCCAGCTCACCAGGGGTCGACACTGAAGCTTTCTTT. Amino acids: CASSPGVDTEAFF. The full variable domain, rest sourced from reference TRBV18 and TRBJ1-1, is NAGVMQNPRHLVRRRGQEARLRCSPMKGHSHVYWYRQLPEEGLKFMVYLQKENIIDESGMPKERFSAEFPKEGPSILRIQQVVRGDSAAYFCASSPGVDTEAFFGQGTRLTVV.